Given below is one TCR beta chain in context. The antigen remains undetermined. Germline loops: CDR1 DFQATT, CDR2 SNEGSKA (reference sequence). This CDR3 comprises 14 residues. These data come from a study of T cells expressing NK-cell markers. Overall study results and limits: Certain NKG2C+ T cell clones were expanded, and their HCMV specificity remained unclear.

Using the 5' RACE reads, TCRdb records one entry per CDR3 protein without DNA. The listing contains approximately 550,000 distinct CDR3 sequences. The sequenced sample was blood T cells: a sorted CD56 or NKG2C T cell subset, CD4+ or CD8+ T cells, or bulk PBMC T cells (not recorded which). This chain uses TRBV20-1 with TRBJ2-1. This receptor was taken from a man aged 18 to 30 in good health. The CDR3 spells CSASKLLMSNEQFF.